This T cell receptor (beta chain) was sequenced in a study of OX40 agonist ivuxolimab in advanced cancers. Germline V gene lookup returns CDR1 LNHDA and CDR2 SQIVND (reference sequence). The CDR3 sequence is 15 residues long. Trimming cost V 9 bases and J 1 base, with 15 bases left between them. Assay: immunoSEQ multiplex PCR; the TCRdb copy retains only in-frame clones and omits some. The data show roughly 90,000 clones, 75% to 95% seen once. The sequence came from an adult with an advanced solid tumor such as melanoma, head and neck, liver or kidney cancer. This sequence joins TRBV19 and TRBJ2-2; possibly TRBD1 for D (5 bases). The sequencing here drew on CD4+ or CD8+ T cells sorted from blood, taken in a trial of the OX40 agonist ivuxolimab. CDR3 residues: CASEAGPMNTGELFF. The CDR3 DNA sequence: TGTGCCAGCGAGGCAGGGCCGATGAACACCGGGGAGCTGTTTTTT. The whole variable domain, remainder taken from reference TRBV19 and TRBJ2-2, is DGGITQSPKYLFRKEGQNVTLSCEQNLNHDAMYWYRQDPGQGLRLIYYSQIVNDFQKGDIAEGYSVSREKKESFPLTVTSAQKNPTAFYLCASEAGPMNTGELFFGEGSRLTVL.